Listed here are 23 T cell receptor beta chains from one sample, sequenced in a study of post-analysis software for immune sequencing data. General study findings and limits: Controls showed lower frequencies than patients for roughly five TRBV segments, and TRBV5-6, TRBV5-1 and TRBV20-1 were among these.

The antigens for these receptors are not known. Unique-molecular-identifier-tagged TCR beta cDNA libraries were used. Each CDR3 protein is one row after TCRdb ran MiXCR on the PCR reads. The sample shows about 460,000 distinct CDR3 sequences, under 55% of them seen only once. Source material: blood. Receptor source: a girl aged 10-17 years with multiple sclerosis.

This chain links TRBV29-1 with TRBJ2-7; tentative D call: TRBD1 (6 bases). Between the trimmed V and J ends, which lost 1 base and 1 base, there was a span of 14 bases. Germline assignment: CDR1 SQVTM and CDR2 ANQGSEA. The CDR3 runs 15 residues. CDR3 amino acids: CSVEGGGTASYEQYF. For the CDR3, the DNA is TGCAGCGTTGAAGGAGGGGGAACGGCATCCTACGAGCAGTACTTC.

The gene calls are TRBV20-1 and TRBJ2-7, with 10 nucleotides matching TRBD2. The trim removed 3 bases at V and 2 bases at J, leaving 10 bases unmatched. Germline V gene data show CDR1 as DFQATT and CDR2 as SNEGSKA (reference sequence). The CDR3 has 16 residues. The CDR3 loop is CSASPRTSGPPYEQYF. The CDR3, as DNA: TGCAGTGCTAGCCCGAGGACTAGCGGACCCCCCTACGAGCAGTACTTC.

The chain carries TRBV7-2 and TRBJ1-4, with D possibly being TRBD1 (5 bases). The germline V gene has CDR1 SGHTA and CDR2 FQGNSA. V was trimmed by 3 bases and J by 2 bases, leaving 10 bases between them. CDR3 length: 15 residues. CDR3 sequence (DNA): TGTGCCAGCAGCTTGGGTGGGGGGACTAATGAAAAACTGTTTTTT. It codes for CASSLGGGTNEKLFF.

The rearrangement links TRBV12-3 or TRBV12-4 to TRBJ2-5; the D is unclear. The germline V and J ends were trimmed by 0 bases and 4 bases, with 9 bases remaining between them. The CDR3 runs to 14 residues. CDR3 loop: CASSLARDPETQYF. The CDR3 DNA follows: TGTGCCAGCAGTTTAGCTCGCGACCCAGAGACCCAGTACTTC.

The chain carries TRBV29-1 and TRBJ2-1, with a weak D call TRBD2 (6 bases). This CDR3 has 13 residues. V lost 6 bases and J lost 1, with 10 bases in between. Germline V gives CDR1 SQVTM, CDR2 ANQGSEA. The CDR3: CSVALASYNEQFF. In DNA form, the CDR3 reads TGCAGCGTCGCCCTAGCGTCCTACAATGAGCAGTTCTTC.

This chain connects TRBV10-3 to TRBJ2-3; D may be TRBD2 (6 bases). The CDR3 has 14 residues. V was clipped by 11 bases and J by 3 bases, with 18 bases between them. Per germline, CDR1 ENHRY and CDR2 SYGVKD. DNA for the CDR3: TGTGCCTCGCTGGGGACTCGGGTGACAGATACGCAGTATTTT. Its translation is CASLGTRVTDTQYF.

The genes are TRBV7-2 and TRBJ2-3, with 8 positions matching TRBD2. Germline V lookup: CDR1 SGHTA, CDR2 FQGNSA. Trimming cost V 3 bases and J 5 bases; bases outside gene matches: 1. The CDR3 consists of 13 residues. The CDR3 loop reads CASSFSGIDTQYF. In DNA form, the CDR3 reads TGTGCCAGCAGCTTTAGCGGGATAGATACGCAGTATTTT.

This chain uses TRBV5-1 with TRBJ1-2, with 8 bases that match TRBD1. The CDR3 contains 16 residues. The V segment lost 0 bases and the J segment 8 bases; nucleotides outside the gene matches: 12. CDR1 and CDR2 (germline): SGHRS, YFSETQ. This CDR3 is CASSLEGQGSRYGYTF. CDR3 sequence (DNA): TGCGCCAGCAGCTTGGAAGGACAGGGAAGTCGGTACGGCTACACCTTC.

Turning to this clonotype: A much larger clone differs by one base, so this may be a read error. This chain uses TRBV7-8 with TRBJ2-1; TRBD1 matches at 8 bases. CDR3 length equals 16 residues. V was clipped by 5 bases and J by 0 bases; unmatched bases: 6. Germline V gives CDR1 SGHVS, CDR2 FQNEAQ. CDR3 residues: CASSPRDRSSYNEQFF. The CDR3 bases are TGTGCCAGCAGCCCCCGGGACAGGAGCTCCTACAATGAGCAGTTCTTC.

Only a few counts were recorded for this clonotype. A read error may produce the germline difference seen at one junction end. The chain has TRBV20-1 and TRBJ2-7; D may correspond to TRBD1 or TRBD2 (6 bases each). Germline-derived CDR1 and CDR2 are DFQATT and SNEGSKA (reference sequence). This CDR3 region has 13 residues. The CDR3 sequence is CGARRDNTYEQYF. The CDR3 DNA reads as TGCGGTGCTAGGCGGGACAACACCTACGAGCAGTACTTC.

Only a few counts were recorded for this clonotype. The gene calls are TRBV4-3 and TRBJ2-1; 10 positions agree with TRBD1. CDR1 LGHNA and CDR2 YSLEER come from the germline V gene. The CDR3 loop spans 17 amino acids. The junction had 12 bases not matched to a gene; V was cut back by 3 bases and J by 7 bases. The CDR3 DNA is TGCGCCAGCAGCCAGTACCGCGGACAGGGGGAAATAAATGAGCAGTTCTTC. Its protein product is CASSQYRGQGEINEQFF.

This clonotype was counted many times. The gene calls are TRBV7-3 and TRBJ2-1; TRBD2 is a possible D gene (6 bases). The germline gives CDR1 SGHTA, CDR2 FQGTGA. The length of the CDR3 is 17 residues. The V and J ends lost 2 bases and 0 bases respectively, with 14 bases between them. DNA of the CDR3: TGTGCCAGCAGCTTATATGCGGGGCCAATCTCCTACAATGAGCAGTTCTTC. Amino acids: CASSLYAGPISYNEQFF.

The chain uses TRBV24-1 and TRBJ2-4; D might be TRBD1 (6 bases). The germline gives CDR1 KGHDR, CDR2 SFDVKD. This CDR3 has 14 residues. The V gene lost 0 bases and the J gene lost 7 bases, with 9 bases spanning the gap. The CDR3 DNA reads as TGTGCCACCAGTGATTTGGCCAGGGGCAACATTCAGTACTTC. It codes for CATSDLARGNIQYF.

The gene calls are TRBV5-1 and TRBJ2-3; TRBD1 is a possible D gene (6 bases). Trimming stripped 2 bases from V and 4 bases from J, with 11 bases between. The CDR3 sequence is 14 residues long. Germline V gene data show CDR1 as SGHRS and CDR2 as YFSETQ. CDR3 sequence reads: CASSLQGPADTQYF. The CDR3 coding sequence is TGCGCCAGCAGCTTACAGGGACCCGCAGATACGCAGTATTTT. The whole variable domain, remainder taken from reference TRBV5-1 and TRBJ2-3, is KAGVTQTPRYLIKTRGQQVTLSCSPISGHRSVSWYQQTPGQGLQFLFEYFSETQRNKGNFPGRFSGRQFSNSRSEMNVSTLELGDSALYLCASSLQGPADTQYFGPGTRLTVL.

CDR3 sequence: CSVAAGGPFEQYF. CDR3 nucleotides: TGCAGCGTTGCAGCGGGAGGGCCGTTCGAGCAGTACTTC. V is TRBV29-1 and J is TRBJ2-5; 10 nucleotides match TRBD2. The J call is in doubt because the DNA end fits TRBJ2-7 better. Per the germline V gene, CDR1 is SQVTM and CDR2 is ANQGSEA. The CDR3 is made up of 13 amino acids.

This clonotype was seen just once. The rearrangement uses TRBV29-1 and TRBJ2-2, with D hard to call. Germline lookup yields CDR1 SQVTM and CDR2 ANQGSEA. This CDR3 contains 13 residues. CDR3 region: CVDTTAYIGELFF. CDR3 in DNA: TGCGTTGATACCACTGCTTACATCGGTGAGCTGTTTTTT.

The chain links TRBV7-2 to TRBJ2-2; D ambiguous. The CDR3 length is 14 residues. Germline V gene data show CDR1 as SGHTA and CDR2 as FQGNSA. V shed 1 base and J shed 1 base, with 4 bases lying between them. CDR3: CASSLVWNTGELFF. In DNA, the CDR3 is TGTGCCAGCAGCTTAGTGTGGAACACCGGGGAGCTGTTTTTT.

This clonotype has only a few counts. The V call is TRBV7-2, the J call TRBJ2-1; TRBD1 matches at 8 bases. CDR3 length equals 16 residues. The V gene end was trimmed by 0 bases and the J gene end by 6 bases; junction bases not matched to a gene: 7. The germline CDR1 and CDR2 sequences are SGHTA and FQGNSA. CDR3 sequence reads: CASSLAGQGASNEQFF. The DNA for the CDR3 is TGTGCCAGCAGCTTAGCGGGGCAGGGGGCGAGCAATGAGCAGTTCTTC.

The rearrangement links TRBV5-1 to TRBJ2-3; 8 bases fit TRBD1. The CDR3 is 15 residues long. CDR1 and CDR2 (germline): SGHRS, YFSETQ. Germline trimming cut 3 bases from V and 2 bases from J; bases unmatched to any gene: 5. The CDR3: CASSWTGLATDTQYF. The CDR3 DNA follows: TGCGCCAGCAGCTGGACAGGGTTGGCCACAGATACGCAGTATTTT.

V and J are TRBV7-9 and TRBJ2-1; 10 bases are shared with TRBD1. V lost 5 bases, J lost 1 base, and 2 bases stayed unmatched. The CDR3 totals 15 residues. Germline V gene lookup returns CDR1 SEHNR and CDR2 FQNEAQ (reference sequence). CDR3 protein: CASSRTGGSYNEQFF. CDR3 DNA: TGTGCCAGCAGCCGGACAGGGGGTTCCTACAATGAGCAGTTCTTC.

The table lists this clonotype with a few counts. The chain employs TRBV7-3 and TRBJ2-3; 8 nucleotides match TRBD2. The CDR3 spans 14 residues. V lost 7 bases, J lost 7 bases, and 10 bases stayed unmatched. The V gene's germline CDR1 is SGHTA and CDR2 FQGTGA. The CDR3 is CASTPSLAENTQYF. The CDR3 DNA reads as TGTGCCAGCACCCCTTCACTAGCGGAGAATACGCAGTATTTT.

V and J are TRBV7-9 and TRBJ1-4; the D gene is possibly TRBD1 (6 bases). Germline V CDR1 and CDR2: SEHNR, FQNEAQ (reference sequence). CDR3 length equals 14 residues. V shed 4 bases and J shed 8 bases, with 14 bases lying between them. CDR3 DNA: TGTGCCAGCAGCTCCGACAGGCCAGTCGAAAAACTGTTTTTT. It translates to CASSSDRPVEKLFF.

This clonotype turned up a few times. This rearrangement joins TRBV10-3 to TRBJ2-7; the D is unclear. Germline CDR1 and CDR2: ENHRY and SYGVKD. Deletions cut 2 bases from V and 0 bases from J, with 14 bases between. The CDR3 has 16 amino acids. The CDR3 coding sequence is TGTGCCATCAGTGAGCCCTCTCTAAAGAGCTCCTACGAGCAGTACTTC. Amino acid sequence: CAISEPSLKSSYEQYF.